These 29 T cell receptor beta chains share one sample of origin, sequenced in a study of CD8+CD57+ T cells in acquired aplastic anemia. The template for TCR beta VDJ and CDR3 sequence profiling was genomic DNA. Each CDR3 protein gets one entry after TCRdb re-called the reads with MiXCR. The sample gives around 210,000 distinct CDR3 sequences, over 55% of which show up once; around three fifths is in the top ten. All patients picked for sequencing had shown, by flow cytometry, an expansion of CD8+CD57+ cells. Sequencing was performed on sorted CD4+, CD8+, or CD8+CD57+ T cells (not recorded which) from PBMCs. These receptors were obtained from a human donor with aplastic anemia.

Here the CDR3 DNA reads TGTGCCAGCAGCTACCGGGACACGAAACCCTACGAGCAGTACTTC. This sequence encodes CASSYRDTKPYEQYF. This rearrangement joins TRBV7-9 to TRBJ2-7; possibly TRBD1 for D (6 bases). The CDR3 contains 15 residues. Per the germline V gene, CDR1 is SEHNR and CDR2 is FQNEAQ (reference sequence). The V end was cut by 4 bases, the J end by 2 bases, with 15 bases between.

With respect to this clonotype: The junction departs from the called germline gene at one end, perhaps through a read error. The V gene is TRBV20-1, the J gene TRBJ2-5, with D possibly TRBD2 on 7 matching bases. The V gene's germline CDR1 is DFQATT and CDR2 SNEGSKA (reference sequence). The CDR3 is 12 amino acids. CDR3 protein: CGGWGGAKTQYF. Here the CDR3 DNA reads TGTGGGGGCTGGGGGGGCGCGAAGACCCAGTACTTC.

This clonotype was recorded at least ten times. The gene calls are TRBV9 and TRBJ1-1, with D hard to call. V dropped 3 bases and J dropped 2 bases, with 5 bases sitting between them. Germline V gene sequence: CDR1 SGDLS, CDR2 YYNGEE. This CDR3 is built from 12 residues. CDR3 sequence (DNA): TGTGCCAGCAGCGCTATTAACACTGAAGCTTTCTTT. Encoded protein: CASSAINTEAFF.

This clonotype was counted ten times or more. This rearrangement joins TRBV2 to TRBJ2-3, with D perhaps being TRBD1 or TRBD2 (5 bases each). The CDR3 covers 13 residues. Trimming stripped 2 bases from V and 5 bases from J, with 8 bases between. CDR1 is SNHLY, CDR2 FYNNEI, per germline. CDR3: CASSEWGIDTQYF. CDR3 DNA sequence: TGTGCCAGCAGTGAATGGGGGATAGATACGCAGTATTTT.

The chain has TRBV9 and TRBJ2-7, with D perhaps matching TRBD1 (6 bases). CDR1 SGDLS and CDR2 YYNGEE come from the germline V gene. CDR3 size: 15 residues. Trimming shortened V by 3 bases and J by 1 base, and 14 bases separated the two germline ends. CDR3 bases: TGTGCCAGCAGCGGGAACAGGGAAGGGTCCTACGAGCAGTACTTC. Protein: CASSGNREGSYEQYF.

This clonotype has more than one count but fewer than ten. The chain has TRBV4-1 and TRBJ2-7; TRBD1 matches at 8 bases. The CDR3 is made up of 16 amino acids. J gave up 0 bases and V 1 base, and 5 bases lay outside the gene matches. Looked up from germline, CDR1 is MGHRA and CDR2 is YSYEKL. The DNA of the CDR3 is TGCGCCAGCAGCCAAGCCTCCGGACAGGGCTCCTACGAGCAGTACTTC. Translating gives CASSQASGQGSYEQYF.

This chain uses TRBV7-8 with TRBJ2-7; TRBD1 or TRBD2 may be the D gene (5 bases each). V was trimmed by 5 bases and J by 4 bases, leaving 15 bases between them. The CDR3 length is 14 residues. Germline V gives CDR1 SGHVS, CDR2 FQNEAQ. In nucleotides, the CDR3 is TGTGCCAGCAGCCCCCGGGTTGAGGGGTACGAGCAGTACTTC. Translating gives CASSPRVEGYEQYF.

The chain employs TRBV10-3 and TRBJ1-6; 7 nucleotides agree with TRBD1. V was clipped by 4 bases and J by 6 bases; unmatched bases: 6. The CDR3 consists of 15 residues. The germline CDR1 and CDR2 sequences are ENHRY and SYGVKD. As DNA, the CDR3 is TGTGCCATCAGTGCTGACAGGGTACTTAATTCACCCCTCCACTTT. This encodes CAISADRVLNSPLHF.

Only one count was recorded for this clonotype. This chain's CDR3 is CASRRDRPGNTIYF. The CDR3 DNA reads TGTGCCAGCAGACGGGACAGACCTGGAAACACCATATATTTT. V is TRBV2 and J is TRBJ1-3; 7 bases match TRBD1. Looked up from germline, CDR1 is SNHLY and CDR2 is FYNNEI. CDR3 length: 14 residues. Trimming cost V 6 bases and J 2 bases; bases outside gene matches: 4.

The chain couples TRBV2 to TRBJ1-1; the D gene is possibly TRBD1 (6 bases). The CDR3 is 14 amino acids. The germline CDR1 and CDR2 sequences are SNHLY and FYNNEI. V dropped 6 bases and J dropped 2 bases, with 13 bases sitting between them. As DNA, the CDR3 is TGTGCCAGCAGGGGGGGGGGGCGCAACACTGAAGCTTTCTTT. This codes for CASRGGGRNTEAFF.

V gene TRBV15 combines with J gene TRBJ2-1; D uncertain. Germline loops: CDR1 LNHNV, CDR2 YYDKDF (reference sequence). The CDR3 contains 15 residues. The V end lost 3 bases, the J end lost 8 bases, and 17 bases lay between the germline ends. The CDR3 DNA reads as TGTGCCACCAGCAGTGATGCCGACCTTGGCGATGAGCAGTTCTTC. As protein: CATSSDADLGDEQFF. The whole variable domain, remainder taken from reference TRBV15 and TRBJ2-1, is DAMVIQNPRYQVTQFGKPVTLSCSQTLNHNVMYWYQQKSSQAPKLLFHYYDKDFNNEADTPDNFQSRRPNTSFCFLDIRSPGLGDTAMYLCATSSDADLGDEQFFGPGTRLTVL.

Concerning this clonotype: Mismatch with germline at one junction end may stem from a read error. J is TRBJ1-6 and V is TRBV2; D not certain. CDR1 and CDR2 from the germline V gene are SNHLY and FYNNEI. The CDR3 is 18 amino acids. CDR3 coding DNA: TGTGCCGGCAGCGGTCTATGTAACGGTGAGAACTATAATTCACCCCTCCACTTT. Protein sequence: CAGSGLCNGENYNSPLHF.

This chain uses TRBV15 with TRBJ2-3, with TRBD1 identical over 7 bases. Germline CDR1 reads LNHNV; CDR2 reads YYDKDF (reference sequence). The V and J ends lost 3 bases and 3 bases, in that order; junction bases with no gene match: 3. The CDR3 contains 14 residues. The CDR3: CATSSRQGTDTQYF. CDR3 DNA sequence: TGTGCCACCAGCAGTAGACAGGGAACAGATACGCAGTATTTT.

This chain connects TRBV14 to TRBJ2-6, with D uncertain. CDR3 size: 15 residues. From germline, CDR1 is SGHDN and CDR2 FVKESK. V lost 1 base and J lost 6, with 10 bases in between. CDR3 residues: CASSQGWSLANVLTF. DNA of the CDR3: TGTGCCAGCAGCCAAGGGTGGTCTCTGGCCAACGTCCTGACTTTC.

The chain uses TRBV25-1 and TRBJ2-1; maybe TRBD2 (6 bases). This CDR3 spans 16 amino acids. V was shortened by 3 bases and J by 2 bases, with 14 bases between the two germline ends. CDR1 is MGHDK, CDR2 SYGVNS, per germline. The CDR3 DNA reads as TGTGCCAGCAGTGATCCCGGAGGGAGACCCTACAATGAGCAGTTCTTC. Translation: CASSDPGGRPYNEQFF. Full variable domain (outside the CDR3, taken from reference TRBV25-1 and TRBJ2-1): EADIYQTPRYLVIGTGKKITLECSQTMGHDKMYWYQQDPGMELHLIHYSYGVNSTEKGDLSSESTVSRIRTEHFPLTLESARPSHTSQYLCASSDPGGRPYNEQFFGPGTRLTVL.

This clonotype has ten or more counts. The rearrangement links TRBV11-2 to TRBJ2-1, with a tentative D call TRBD2 (6 bases). Germline V gene lookup returns CDR1 SGHAT and CDR2 FQNNGV. The CDR3 loop spans 11 amino acids. V was trimmed by 1 base and J by 14 bases, leaving 9 bases between them. CDR3 sequence (DNA): TGTGCCAGCAGCTTAGGTAGCGGAGAGTTCTTC. Its translation: CASSLGSGEFF. The full variable domain, its missing parts supplied by reference TRBV11-2 and TRBJ2-1, is EAGVAQSPRYKIIEKRQSVAFWCNPISGHATLYWYQQILGQGPKLLIQFQNNGVVDDSQLPKDRFSAERLKGVDSTLKIQPAKLEDSAVYLCASSLGSGEFFGPGTRLTVL.

J is TRBJ2-1 and V is TRBV20-1; no definite D call. Germline CDR1 reads DFQATT; CDR2 reads SNEGSKA (reference sequence). V lost 2 bases and J 8 bases, leaving 19 bases between the germline ends. The CDR3 consists of 15 residues. The CDR3 loop is CSARHSQARLYEQFF. The CDR3 DNA is TGCAGTGCTAGACACTCGCAGGCTCGCCTCTATGAGCAGTTCTTC.

The chain recombines TRBV20-1 with TRBJ2-5; D not resolved. V shed 0 bases and J shed 3 bases, with 11 bases lying between them. The germline V gene encodes CDR1 DFQATT and CDR2 SNEGSKA (reference sequence). The CDR3 contains 14 residues. CDR3 sequence: CSARDMVWEETQYF. The CDR3 coding sequence is TGCAGTGCTAGAGACATGGTGTGGGAAGAGACCCAGTACTTC.

This chain joins TRBV24-1 and TRBJ2-1; TRBD1 aligns across 9 bases. Germline CDR1 and CDR2: KGHDR and SFDVKD. J was trimmed by 8 bases and V by 2 bases; bases with no gene match: 9. The CDR3 contains 16 residues. CDR3 sequence: CATSDSATGGLDEQFF. In nucleotides, the CDR3 is TGTGCCACCAGTGATTCAGCCACAGGGGGCTTGGATGAGCAGTTCTTC.

The rearrangement uses TRBV15 and TRBJ2-5, with unresolved D. CDR3 length equals 17 residues. V lost 0 bases and J 5 bases, leaving 19 bases between the germline ends. CDR1 and CDR2 from the germline V gene are LNHNV and YYDKDF (reference sequence). The CDR3 loop reads CATSRDRQTPLRETQYF. CDR3 DNA sequence: TGTGCCACCAGCAGAGATCGGCAGACACCTCTCAGGGAGACCCAGTACTTC.

This clonotype appeared a few times. This chain joins TRBV19 and TRBJ1-4; D unresolved. Per germline, CDR1 LNHDA and CDR2 SQIVND (reference sequence). V lost 6 bases, J lost 3 bases, and 8 bases lay in between. The CDR3 loop spans 13 amino acids. The CDR3 is CASSQVANEKLFF. CDR3 nucleotide sequence: TGTGCCAGTAGCCAGGTTGCTAATGAAAAACTGTTTTTT.

The chain couples TRBV11-3 to TRBJ1-5; D is unclear. V lost 5 bases to trimming and J lost 5 bases, with 10 bases between them. The CDR3 loop spans 13 amino acids. Germline values: CDR1 SGHNT, CDR2 YENEEA. This CDR3 reads CASSPSKHQPQHF. The CDR3 nucleotides read TGTGCCAGCAGCCCCTCTAAGCATCAGCCCCAGCATTTT.

The chain combines TRBV10-3 with TRBJ2-3; no clear D gene. Germline CDR1 and CDR2: ENHRY and SYGVKD. This CDR3 comprises 12 residues. The ends were cut back, 6 bases at V and 5 bases at J, with 9 bases in the middle. The CDR3 bases are TGTGCCATCAGCTCCCTTGGAGATACGCAGTATTTT. Translation: CAISSLGDTQYF.

V usage is TRBV7-3 and J usage is TRBJ2-1, with TRBD2 identical over 8 bases. This CDR3 is 16 amino acids long. Germline CDR1 reads SGHTA; CDR2 reads FQGTGA. The J segment lost 9 bases and the V segment lost 0 bases, leaving 10 bases of the junction unmatched. This CDR3 reads CASSLTGGGRNTEQFF. The CDR3 nucleotides read TGTGCCAGCAGCTTAACGGGCGGGGGGCGAAACACTGAGCAGTTCTTC.

This clonotype was observed many times. The CDR3 DNA is TGTGCCAGCAGTGCCGGGACTAGCGGGGGGGCCGGTGAGCAGTTCTTC. Translating it yields CASSAGTSGGAGEQFF. This chain joins TRBV2 and TRBJ2-1; TRBD2 matches 16 bases. The V segment lost 4 bases and the J segment 9 bases; nucleotides outside the gene matches: 6. The germline V gene has CDR1 SNHLY and CDR2 FYNNEI. The CDR3 has 16 amino acids.

Points on this clonotype: The germline gene is not matched at one end of the junction; a read error may be the cause. The gene calls are TRBV20-1 and TRBJ2-1, with D perhaps matching TRBD1 (6 bases). The CDR3 loop spans 14 amino acids. Germline lookup yields CDR1 DFQATT and CDR2 SNEGSKA (reference sequence). In DNA form, the CDR3 reads TGCAGTGCTAGAGAGGGGGCCGCCTACAATGAACAGTTCTTC. This translates into CSAREGAAYNEQFF.

This chain connects TRBV6-2 or TRBV6-3 to TRBJ2-7, with no clear D. V lost 6 bases and J 3 bases, leaving 9 bases between the germline ends. CDR3 size: 12 residues. Germline V gives CDR1 MNHEY, CDR2 SVGEGT. CDR3 region: CASSPVVYEQYF. Here the CDR3 DNA reads TGTGCCAGCAGCCCGGTAGTCTACGAGCAGTACTTC.

V is TRBV10-3 and J is TRBJ2-6, with TRBD1 matching over 9 bases. V was pared by 9 bases and J by 2 bases, with 5 bases of the junction left unmatched. The V gene's germline CDR1 is ENHRY and CDR2 SYGVKD. This CDR3 region has 15 residues. CDR3 loop: CAIGQGSAGANVLTF. In nucleotides, the CDR3 is TGTGCCATTGGACAGGGGAGCGCTGGGGCCAACGTCCTGACTTTC.

The rearrangement joins TRBV19 to TRBJ2-2; either TRBD1 or TRBD2 may fit D (5 bases each). Germline V gives CDR1 LNHDA, CDR2 SQIVND (reference sequence). CDR3 length: 15 residues. V gave up 5 bases and J gave up 2 bases, with 12 bases separating them. As DNA, the CDR3 is TGTGCCAGTAGTGTGTGGGGGAGTAACACCGGGGAGCTGTTTTTT. Protein sequence: CASSVWGSNTGELFF.